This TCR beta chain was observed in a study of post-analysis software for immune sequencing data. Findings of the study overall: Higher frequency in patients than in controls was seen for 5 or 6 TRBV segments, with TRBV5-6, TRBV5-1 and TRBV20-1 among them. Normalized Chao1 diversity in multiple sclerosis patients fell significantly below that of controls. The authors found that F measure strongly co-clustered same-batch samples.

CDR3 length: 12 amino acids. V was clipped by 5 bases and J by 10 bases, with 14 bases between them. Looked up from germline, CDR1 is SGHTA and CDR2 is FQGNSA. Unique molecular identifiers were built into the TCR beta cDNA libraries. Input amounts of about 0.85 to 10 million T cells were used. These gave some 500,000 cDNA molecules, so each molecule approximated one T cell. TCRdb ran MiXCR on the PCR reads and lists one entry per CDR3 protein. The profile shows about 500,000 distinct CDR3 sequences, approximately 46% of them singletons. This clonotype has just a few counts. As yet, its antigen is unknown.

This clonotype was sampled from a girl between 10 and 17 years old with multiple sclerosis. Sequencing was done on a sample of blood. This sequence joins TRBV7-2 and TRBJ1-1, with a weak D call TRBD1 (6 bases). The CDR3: CASSANQGTAFF. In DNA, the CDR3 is TGTGCCAGCAGCGCAAACCAGGGGACAGCTTTCTTT.